Listed here are 18 T cell receptor beta chains from one sample, sequenced in a study of Ad26.COV2.S vaccination and SARS-CoV-2 variants. The data were produced by immunoSEQ multiplex PCR, yet TCRdb's version contains in-frame clones alone and is incomplete. The repertoire holds about 100,000 clones, with about three quarters as singletons. Here the sequenced sample was peripheral blood, taken after recovery from COVID-19. The source of these receptors is a human donor who had recovered from COVID-19.

The chain carries TRBV7-3 and TRBJ1-2; possible D gene TRBD1, 6 bases. The CDR3 sequence is 14 residues long. Germline loops: CDR1 SGHTA, CDR2 FQGTGA. V lost 5 bases and J 8 bases, leaving 18 bases between the germline ends. The DNA for the CDR3 is TGTGCCAGCAGCCCATGGGGGGGCGCGGAGGGCTACACCTTC. Translating gives CASSPWGGAEGYTF. Looking up the rest from reference TRBV7-3 and TRBJ1-2 gives the full variable domain: GAGVSQTPSNKVTEKGKYVELRCDPISGHTALYWYRQSLGQGPEFLIYFQGTGAADDSGLPNDRFFAVRPEGSVSTLKIQRTERGDSAVYLCASSPWGGAEGYTFGSGTRLTVV.

The chain recombines TRBV20-1 with TRBJ2-2; 12 bases line up with TRBD2. Germline loops: CDR1 DFQATT, CDR2 SNEGSKA (reference sequence). The CDR3 contains 16 residues. Trimming removed 3 bases from V and 4 bases from J; junction bases left unmatched: 6. The CDR3 sequence: CSASASGGAGTGELFF. Here the CDR3 DNA reads TGCAGTGCTAGTGCTAGCGGGGGGGCGGGCACCGGGGAGCTGTTTTTT.

The chain is built from TRBV30 and TRBJ1-3; tentatively, D is TRBD1 (5 bases). The CDR3 consists of 14 residues. Trimming cost V 0 bases and J 7 bases, with 13 bases left between them. The germline gives CDR1 GTSNPN, CDR2 SVGIG (reference sequence). The CDR3 sequence is CAWSVRGVLNTIYF. CDR3 DNA: TGTGCCTGGAGTGTACGGGGGGTCCTCAACACCATATATTTT.

This chain connects TRBV19 to TRBJ1-5; D possibly corresponds to TRBD1 (5 bases). The CDR3 has 15 residues. Germline CDR1 and CDR2: LNHDA and SQIVND (reference sequence). Trimming shortened V by 7 bases and J by 2 bases, and 15 bases separated the two germline ends. The CDR3 sequence is CASTPDRAGNQPQHF. The CDR3 nucleotides read TGTGCCAGTACCCCCGACAGAGCCGGCAATCAGCCCCAGCATTTT.

The V and J genes are TRBV12-3 or TRBV12-4 and TRBJ2-3; no clear D. This CDR3 contains 11 residues. V was pared by 6 bases and J by 5 bases, with 6 bases between. CDR3 protein: CASSIGDTQYF. CDR3 nucleotide sequence: TGTGCCAGCAGCATCGGAGATACGCAGTATTTT.

The chain's CDR3 is CASSEPGISYEQYF. The CDR3 bases are TGTGCCAGCAGTGAACCTGGAATTAGCTACGAGCAGTACTTC. The chain links TRBV6-1 to TRBJ2-7, with D unresolved. The CDR3 is made up of 14 amino acids. Germline CDR1 reads MNHNS; CDR2 reads SASEGT. V lost 2 bases and J lost 3, with 11 bases in between.

V is TRBV5-4 and J is TRBJ2-7, with 9 bases lining up with TRBD1. With 0 bases clipped from V and 3 bases from J, the junction kept 7 bases outside the gene matches. The CDR3 covers 16 residues. CDR1 is SGHNT, CDR2 YYREEE, per germline (reference sequence). In DNA form, the CDR3 reads TGTGCCAGCAGCTTGGGGGGGGGACAGGGTAACTACGAGCAGTACTTC. This gives the protein CASSLGGGQGNYEQYF. The entire variable domain, with the rest obtained from reference TRBV5-4 and TRBJ2-7, is as follows: ETGVTQSPTHLIKTRGQQVTLRCSSQSGHNTVSWYQQALGQGPQFIFQYYREEENGRGNFPPRFSGLQFPNYSSELNVNALELDDSALYLCASSLGGGQGNYEQYFGPGTRLTVT.

CDR3 coding DNA: TGCAGCGGTAGGGAGTTTGACACTGAAGCTTTCTTT. Its translation is CSGREFDTEAFF. The chain uses TRBV29-1 and TRBJ1-1; no definite D call. CDR1 and CDR2 from the germline V gene are SQVTM and ANQGSEA. The ends were cut back, 7 bases at V and 3 bases at J, with 12 bases in the middle. The CDR3 covers 12 residues.

The chain couples TRBV5-1 to TRBJ1-1; D possibly corresponds to TRBD1 (5 bases). The CDR3 is 16 amino acids. Germline loops: CDR1 SGHRS, CDR2 YFSETQ. V shed 3 bases and J shed 1 base, with 16 bases lying between them. The CDR3 spells CASSSSRAGKNTEAFF. CDR3 nucleotide sequence: TGCGCCAGCAGCTCCTCCCGGGCAGGGAAGAACACTGAAGCTTTCTTT. Looking up the rest from reference TRBV5-1 and TRBJ1-1 gives the full variable domain: KAGVTQTPRYLIKTRGQQVTLSCSPISGHRSVSWYQQTPGQGLQFLFEYFSETQRNKGNFPGRFSGRQFSNSRSEMNVSTLELGDSALYLCASSSSRAGKNTEAFFGQGTRLTVV.

V usage is TRBV2 and J usage is TRBJ1-6; 8 nucleotides line up with TRBD1. The CDR3 extends over 16 amino acids. After removal of 7 bases from V and 10 bases from J, the junction contained 15 bases not matched to a gene. From germline, CDR1 is SNHLY and CDR2 FYNNEI. The CDR3 nucleotides read TGTGCCAGCAAGCTCAGCTTTATCGACAGGGGATCACCCCTCCACTTT. It is translated as CASKLSFIDRGSPLHF. The complete variable domain, with remaining parts taken from reference TRBV2 and TRBJ1-6, reads EPEVTQTPSHQVTQMGQEVILRCVPISNHLYFYWYRQILGQKVEFLVSFYNNEISEKSEIFDDQFSVERPDGSNFTLKIRSTKLEDSAMYFCASKLSFIDRGSPLHFGNGTRLTVT.

This clone was counted once. The chain uses TRBV24-1 and TRBJ2-1; 10 bases are a match to TRBD1. CDR1 and CDR2 (germline): KGHDR, SFDVKD. V was pared by 7 bases and J by 8 bases, with 7 bases of the junction left unmatched. The CDR3 is made up of 14 amino acids. The CDR3 DNA sequence: TGTGCCACCAGAGCCGGGACAGGGGTTGATGAGCAGTTCTTC. As protein: CATRAGTGVDEQFF.

This chain uses TRBV5-1 with TRBJ2-6, with 8 bases lining up with TRBD1. This CDR3 comprises 17 residues. Losses at the gene ends were 4 bases for V and 0 bases for J; bases not matched to a gene: 6. Germline assignment: CDR1 SGHRS and CDR2 YFSETQ. Here the CDR3 DNA reads TGCGCCAGCAGCCCCGGGGGACAGGTCTCTGGGGCCAACGTCCTGACTTTC. This gives the protein CASSPGGQVSGANVLTF. Combining the CDR3 with reference TRBV5-1 and TRBJ2-6 gives the whole variable domain KAGVTQTPRYLIKTRGQQVTLSCSPISGHRSVSWYQQTPGQGLQFLFEYFSETQRNKGNFPGRFSGRQFSNSRSEMNVSTLELGDSALYLCASSPGGQVSGANVLTFGAGSRLTVL.

This clone was recorded a few times. The chain couples TRBV6-5 to TRBJ1-6, with D tentatively TRBD1 (5 bases). This CDR3 spans 14 amino acids. Between the trimmed V and J ends, which lost 6 bases and 1 base, there was a span of 7 bases. CDR1 and CDR2 (germline): MNHEY, SVGAGI. As DNA, the CDR3 is TGTGCCAGCAGGGGGGGATCCTATAATTCACCCCTCCACTTT. Its translation is CASRGGSYNSPLHF.

The chain has TRBV5-1 and TRBJ1-1, with D maybe TRBD1 (5 bases). The CDR3 is 14 residues long. From germline, CDR1 is SGHRS and CDR2 YFSETQ. The V gene lost 4 bases and the J gene lost 8 bases, with 18 bases spanning the gap. CDR3 nucleotide sequence: TGCGCCAGCAGCACTGGAGGGGATACCTCCGAAGCTTTCTTT. Translating gives CASSTGGDTSEAFF.

The CDR3 region has the DNA TGTGCCAGCAGCGCTCAGAAGAACACTGAAGCTTTCTTT. Translating gives CASSAQKNTEAFF. This chain uses TRBV6-4 with TRBJ1-1; D remains ambiguous. The CDR3 runs 13 residues. Trimming pared 6 bases from V and 1 base from J, leaving 9 bases between. Germline assignment: CDR1 MRHNA and CDR2 SNTAGT.

This rearrangement joins TRBV5-5 to TRBJ2-3; no definite D call. With 1 base removed from V and 2 bases from J, the gap between germline ends came to 11 bases. This CDR3 region has 15 residues. Germline CDR1 reads SGHKS; CDR2 reads YYEKEE (reference sequence). The CDR3 sequence is CASSLLVYPTDTQYF. The CDR3 coding sequence is TGTGCCAGCAGCTTGCTAGTTTACCCCACAGATACGCAGTATTTT. Variable domain in full (rest from reference TRBV5-5 and TRBJ2-3): DAGVTQSPTHLIKTRGQQVTLRCSPISGHKSVSWYQQVLGQGPQFIFQYYEKEERGRGNFPDRFSARQFPNYSSELNVNALLLGDSALYLCASSLLVYPTDTQYFGPGTRLTVL.

V usage is TRBV3-1 (or the pseudogene TRBV3-2) and J usage is TRBJ1-2; perhaps TRBD1 as D (6 bases). Germline V gene lookup returns CDR1 LGHDT and CDR2 YNNKEL (reference sequence). Trimming shortened V by 1 base and J by 4 bases, and 13 bases separated the two germline ends. The CDR3 has 15 amino acids. This CDR3 reads CASSQAPGVAYGYTF. In nucleotides, the CDR3 is TGTGCCAGCAGCCAAGCTCCAGGGGTGGCCTATGGCTACACCTTC.

The chain is built from TRBV7-2 and TRBJ2-7; 8 bases agree with TRBD2. V gave up 8 bases and J gave up 5 bases; unmatched junction bases: 8. Germline CDR1 reads SGHTA; CDR2 reads FQGNSA. The CDR3 is made up of 13 amino acids. For the CDR3, the DNA is TGTGCCAGCCGGCGGGGGGATGTGGACGAGCAGTACTTC. Translating it yields CASRRGDVDEQYF.